This T cell receptor (beta chain) was captured by sequencing in a study of PD-1 blockade in mismatch repair-deficient tumors. Remarks on this clone: The antigen is undetermined.

Method: immunoSEQ multiplex PCR; TCRdb's copy keeps in-frame clones and lacks some. The profile shows 60,000 to 65,000 clones, about 91% of them singletons. Study-level findings and limits: Tumor-resident clones, often absent from pretreatment blood, expanded after pembrolizumab and then contracted.

Every patient had mismatch repair deficiency by PCR or immunohistochemistry. The source material was peripheral blood, sampled 52 weeks after starting pembrolizumab. This receptor was obtained from an adult with mismatch repair-deficient cancer.

CDR3 loop: CAWSFSGANEKLFF. CDR3 coding DNA: TGTGCCTGGAGTTTCTCAGGAGCGAATGAAAAACTGTTTTTT. This sequence joins TRBV30 and TRBJ1-4; D remains ambiguous. V was cut by 2 bases and J by 5 bases, with 12 bases left in between. This CDR3 comprises 14 residues. The germline V gene has CDR1 GTSNPN and CDR2 SVGIG (reference sequence).